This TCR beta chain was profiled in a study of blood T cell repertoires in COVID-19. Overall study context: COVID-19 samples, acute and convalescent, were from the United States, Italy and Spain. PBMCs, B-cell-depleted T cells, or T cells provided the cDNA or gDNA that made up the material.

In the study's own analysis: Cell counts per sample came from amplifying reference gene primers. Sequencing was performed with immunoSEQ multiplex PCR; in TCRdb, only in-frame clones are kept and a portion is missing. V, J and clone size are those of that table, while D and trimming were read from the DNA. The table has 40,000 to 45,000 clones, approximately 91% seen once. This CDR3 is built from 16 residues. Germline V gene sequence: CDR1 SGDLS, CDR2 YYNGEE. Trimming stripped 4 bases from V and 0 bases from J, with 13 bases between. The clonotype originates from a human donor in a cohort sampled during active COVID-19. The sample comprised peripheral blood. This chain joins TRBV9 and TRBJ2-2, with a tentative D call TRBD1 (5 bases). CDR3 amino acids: CASSPRAGPNTGELFF. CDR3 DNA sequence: TGTGCCAGCAGCCCTCGGGCAGGGCCGAACACCGGGGAGCTGTTTTTT.